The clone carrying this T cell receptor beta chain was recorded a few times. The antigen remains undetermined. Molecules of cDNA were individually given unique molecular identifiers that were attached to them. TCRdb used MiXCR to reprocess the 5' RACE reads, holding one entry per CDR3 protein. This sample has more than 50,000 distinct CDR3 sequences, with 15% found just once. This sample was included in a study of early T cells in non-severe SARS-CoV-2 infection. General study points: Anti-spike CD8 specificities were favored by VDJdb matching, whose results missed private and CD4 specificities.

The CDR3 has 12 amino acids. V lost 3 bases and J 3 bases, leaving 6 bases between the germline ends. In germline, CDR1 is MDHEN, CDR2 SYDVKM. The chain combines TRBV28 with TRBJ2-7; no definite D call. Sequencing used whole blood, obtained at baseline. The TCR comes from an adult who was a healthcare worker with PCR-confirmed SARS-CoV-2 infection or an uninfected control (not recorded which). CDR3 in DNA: TGTGCCAGCAGTTTGACGTTCTACGAGCAGTACTTC. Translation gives CASSLTFYEQYF.